This TCR beta chain originates from a study of beta chain features in type 1 diabetes. The authors reverse transcribed all of the isolated RNA, so sequencing captured expressed TCRB transcripts. TCRdb's copy holds only in-frame clones and misses some; the assay was immunoSEQ multiplex PCR. The data show 900,000 or so clones, 15% to 20% seen once. The collection from each donor was one heparinised blood draw averaging around 100 mL. A CD45RO/CCR7/CD25/CD127/CD95/CD27 panel sorted naive, central memory, regulatory and stem cell-like memory CD4+ cells. Purities over 95% were achieved in all sorted populations. Per the germline V gene, CDR1 is SEHNR and CDR2 is FQNEAQ (reference sequence). The CDR3 is 14 residues long. V shed 5 bases and J shed 2 bases, with 12 bases lying between them. This clone has a handful of counts.

The chain employs TRBV7-9 and TRBJ1-1; D possibly corresponds to TRBD1 (6 bases). Specimen: naive CD4+ T cells from blood. This receptor was identified in a woman under 30 in good health. The CDR3 sequence: CASSPRTANTEAFF. The CDR3 DNA is TGTGCCAGCAGCCCCCGGACAGCCAACACTGAAGCTTTCTTT. The entire variable domain, with the rest obtained from reference TRBV7-9 and TRBJ1-1, is as follows: DTGVSQNPRHKITKRGQNVTFRCDPISEHNRLYWYRQTLGQGPEFLTYFQNEAQLEKSRLLSDRFSAERPKGSFSTLEIQRTEQGDSAMYLCASSPRTANTEAFFGQGTRLTVV.